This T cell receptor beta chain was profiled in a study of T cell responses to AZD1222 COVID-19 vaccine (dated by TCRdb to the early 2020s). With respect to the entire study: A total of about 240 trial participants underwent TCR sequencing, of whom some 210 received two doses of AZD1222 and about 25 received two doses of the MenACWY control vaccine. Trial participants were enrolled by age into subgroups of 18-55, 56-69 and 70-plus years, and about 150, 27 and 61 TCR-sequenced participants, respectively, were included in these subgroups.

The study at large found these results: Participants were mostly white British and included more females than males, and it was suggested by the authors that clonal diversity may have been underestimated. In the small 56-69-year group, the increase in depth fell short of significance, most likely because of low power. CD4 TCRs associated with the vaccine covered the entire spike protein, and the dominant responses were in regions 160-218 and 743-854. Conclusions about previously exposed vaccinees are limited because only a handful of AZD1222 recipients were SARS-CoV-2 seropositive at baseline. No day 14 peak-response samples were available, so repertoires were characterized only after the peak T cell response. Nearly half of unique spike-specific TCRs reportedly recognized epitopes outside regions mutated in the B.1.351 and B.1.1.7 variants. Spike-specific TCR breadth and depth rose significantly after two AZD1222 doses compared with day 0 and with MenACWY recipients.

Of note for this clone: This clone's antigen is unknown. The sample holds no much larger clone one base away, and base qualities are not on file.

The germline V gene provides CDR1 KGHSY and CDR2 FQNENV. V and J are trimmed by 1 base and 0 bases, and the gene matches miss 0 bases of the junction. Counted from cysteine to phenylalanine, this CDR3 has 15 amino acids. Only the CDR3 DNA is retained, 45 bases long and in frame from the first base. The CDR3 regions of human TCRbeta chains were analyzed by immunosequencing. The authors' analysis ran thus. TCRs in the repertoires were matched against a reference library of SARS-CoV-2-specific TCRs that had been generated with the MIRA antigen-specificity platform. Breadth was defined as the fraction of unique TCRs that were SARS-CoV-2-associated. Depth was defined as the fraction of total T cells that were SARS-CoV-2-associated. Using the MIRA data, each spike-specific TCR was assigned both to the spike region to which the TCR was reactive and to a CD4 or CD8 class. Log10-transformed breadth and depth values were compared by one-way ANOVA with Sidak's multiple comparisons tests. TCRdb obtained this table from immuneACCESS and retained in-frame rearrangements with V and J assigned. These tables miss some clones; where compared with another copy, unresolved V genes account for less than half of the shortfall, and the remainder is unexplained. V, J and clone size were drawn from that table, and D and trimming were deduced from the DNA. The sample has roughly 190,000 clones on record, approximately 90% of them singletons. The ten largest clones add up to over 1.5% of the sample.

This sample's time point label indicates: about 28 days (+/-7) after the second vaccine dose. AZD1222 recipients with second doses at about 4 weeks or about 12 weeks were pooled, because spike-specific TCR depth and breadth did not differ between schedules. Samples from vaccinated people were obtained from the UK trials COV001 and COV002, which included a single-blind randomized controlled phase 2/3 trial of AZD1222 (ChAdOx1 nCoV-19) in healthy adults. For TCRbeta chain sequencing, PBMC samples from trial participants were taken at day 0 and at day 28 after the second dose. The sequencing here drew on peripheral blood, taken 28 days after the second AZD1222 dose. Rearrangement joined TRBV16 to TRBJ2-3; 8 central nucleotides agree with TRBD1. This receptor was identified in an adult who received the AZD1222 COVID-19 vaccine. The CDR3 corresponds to CASSQWDRSTDTQYF. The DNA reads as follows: TGTGCCAGCAGCCAATGGGACAGGAGCACAGATACGCAGTATTTT.